The clone carrying this T cell receptor beta chain was counted between two and nine times. Its antigen remains unidentified. TCRdb re-derived calls from the 5' RACE reads in MiXCR, one entry per CDR3 protein. The sample yields hundreds of thousands of distinct CDR3 sequences, about 7% seen once. The record originates from a study of identical twins. Study-wide results and limits: Models predicted too little out-of-frame TCR alpha sharing in monozygotic twins. Analyses of zero insertions could be partly confounded by invariant MAIT and iNKT cells.

The CDR3 is made up of 15 amino acids. V gave up 1 base and J gave up 0 bases, with 9 bases separating them. The germline CDR1 and CDR2 sequences are MNHNS and SASEGT. This sample was also put to use in a study of yellow fever vaccine responses in identical twins. Per that paper: As reported, the vaccine T cell response of twins seemed partly convergent and partly personalized.

The chain carries TRBV6-1 and TRBJ1-1, with D unclear. The sequence derives from a woman aged 18-29 years in good health. Source material: memory (CD45RO+) T cells sorted from blood. The CDR3 is CASSEGRSLNTEAFF. In DNA form, the CDR3 reads TGTGCCAGCAGTGAAGGTCGCAGCCTGAACACTGAAGCTTTCTTT.